Presented here are 16 T cell receptor beta chains from one specimen sequenced in a study of blood T cell repertoires in COVID-19. Clones were sequenced by immunoSEQ multiplex PCR, and TCRdb holds only the in-frame ones, with some missing. The data hold some 150,000 clones, with approximately 80% observed a single time. Source material: peripheral blood. Receptor source: a human donor in a cohort sampled during active COVID-19.

CDR3 in amino acids: CACKGTSGGGEQFF. The CDR3 DNA follows: TGTGCCTGCAAGGGGACTAGCGGGGGTGGGGAGCAGTTCTTC. The V call is TRBV30, the J call TRBJ2-1, with 14 bases identical to TRBD2. Germline values: CDR1 GTSNPN, CDR2 SVGIG (reference sequence). Unmatched junction bases numbered 8, after V lost 6 bases and J lost 10 bases. The CDR3 contains 14 residues.

CDR3 residues: CSVEDRRRTGNKYEQYF. CDR3 nucleotides: TGCAGCGTTGAAGATCGACGCCGGACAGGGAATAAGTACGAGCAGTACTTC. The V call is TRBV29-1, the J call TRBJ2-7; TRBD1 agrees at 8 bases. Germline CDR1 and CDR2: SQVTM and ANQGSEA. The CDR3 sequence is 17 residues long. The V segment lost 0 bases and the J segment 4 bases; nucleotides outside the gene matches: 14.

V usage is TRBV29-1 and J usage is TRBJ1-1; a weak D match, TRBD1 (5 bases). CDR1 is SQVTM and CDR2 is ANQGSEA in the germline V gene. The V gene lost 7 bases and the J gene lost 10 bases, with 16 bases spanning the gap. CDR3 length: 11 residues. The CDR3 DNA follows: TGCAGCGCCCAAGGGTACGGGGGAGCTTTCTTT. It specifies CSAQGYGGAFF.

This chain uses TRBV15 with TRBJ2-2; TRBD1 matches at 10 bases. Germline values: CDR1 LNHNV, CDR2 YYDKDF (reference sequence). The CDR3 sequence is 16 residues long. With 6 bases clipped from V and 4 bases from J, the junction kept 8 bases outside the gene matches. The CDR3 is CATRVGQGSITGELFF. In DNA form, the CDR3 reads TGTGCCACCAGGGTGGGACAGGGGAGTATCACCGGGGAGCTGTTTTTT.

The rearrangement uses TRBV6-5 and TRBJ1-1, with D unclear. The V gene's germline CDR1 is MNHEY and CDR2 SVGAGI. With 4 bases removed from V and 5 bases from J, the gap between germline ends came to 17 bases. This CDR3 is built from 15 residues. The CDR3 spells CASSFHRPRGTEAFF. DNA for the CDR3: TGTGCCAGCAGTTTTCACAGACCCCGAGGGACTGAAGCTTTCTTT.

The V gene is TRBV29-1, the J gene TRBJ2-1; weak D call: TRBD2 (5 bases). Germline V gene lookup returns CDR1 SQVTM and CDR2 ANQGSEA. V shed 5 bases and J shed 0 bases, with 11 bases lying between them. The CDR3 is made up of 14 amino acids. The CDR3 DNA reads as TGCAGCGTTAGCGGAGAAAGCTCCTACAATGAGCAGTTCTTC. This encodes CSVSGESSYNEQFF.

The count of this clone is one. The V call is TRBV24-1, the J call TRBJ2-6; 8 nucleotides line up with TRBD1. V gave up 4 bases and J gave up 1 base; unmatched junction bases: 8. The germline gives CDR1 KGHDR, CDR2 SFDVKD. The CDR3 runs 18 residues. The CDR3 sequence is CATSDPQGVDSGANVLTF. DNA of the CDR3: TGTGCCACCAGTGACCCACAGGGGGTCGATTCTGGGGCCAACGTCCTGACTTTC.

This clone was recorded a few times. The chain links TRBV3-1 (or the pseudogene TRBV3-2) to TRBJ2-3; 10 bases are shared with TRBD1. This CDR3 contains 16 residues. V shed 0 bases and J 6 bases; nucleotides not matched to a gene: 6. The V gene's germline CDR1 is LGHDT and CDR2 YNNKEL (reference sequence). The CDR3, as DNA: TGTGCCAGCAGCCAAGATTGGACAGGGGGAGGGGATACGCAGTATTTT. This translates into CASSQDWTGGGDTQYF.

Here the CDR3 reads CASSEETSGRGYTQYF. DNA for the CDR3: TGTGCCAGCAGTGAAGAAACTAGCGGGAGAGGGTATACGCAGTATTTT. The J gene is TRBJ2-3, the V gene TRBV2; TRBD2 matches 11 bases. The CDR3 loop spans 16 amino acids. Germline V gene sequence: CDR1 SNHLY, CDR2 FYNNEI. The junction had 7 bases not matched to a gene; V was cut back by 1 base and J by 7 bases.

This chain links TRBV7-6 with TRBJ2-1; TRBD1 matches 7 bases. Germline assignment: CDR1 SGHVS and CDR2 FNYEAQ. The CDR3 is 15 residues long. V trimming: 5 bases; J trimming: 0 bases; junction bases outside the gene matches: 4. CDR3 nucleotides: TGTGCCAGCAGCCGCTCAGGGGGCTCCTACAATGAGCAGTTCTTC. Translation gives CASSRSGGSYNEQFF.

This clone showed up just once. The chain joins TRBV13 to TRBJ2-7, with 9 bases fitting TRBD2. V was clipped by 5 bases and J by 4 bases; unmatched bases: 9. The CDR3 has 15 amino acids. The germline gives CDR1 PRHDT, CDR2 FYEKMQ (reference sequence). The CDR3 here is CASSPGLAGVYEQYV. The CDR3 nucleotides are TGTGCCAGCAGCCCCGGGTTAGCGGGAGTTTACGAGCAGTACGTC.

The chain uses TRBV6-1 and TRBJ1-2, with 9 bases fitting TRBD1. Germline loops: CDR1 MNHNS, CDR2 SASEGT. The CDR3 is made up of 16 amino acids. J lost 7 bases, V lost 3 bases, and 12 bases had no gene match. Here the CDR3 DNA reads TGTGCCAGCAGTGAGTCGGACAGGGGAAGCGATGGTGGCTACACCTTC. This codes for CASSESDRGSDGGYTF.

V gene TRBV7-2 combines with J gene TRBJ2-5; 7 bases align to TRBD2. Per germline, CDR1 SGHTA and CDR2 FQGNSA. The V segment lost 0 bases and the J segment 6 bases; nucleotides outside the gene matches: 16. The CDR3 is 18 amino acids. Here the CDR3 reads CASSLALGVAGAGKTQYF. The CDR3 DNA follows: TGTGCCAGCAGCTTAGCTTTGGGTGTGGCGGGAGCGGGGAAGACCCAGTACTTC.

J is TRBJ1-4 and V is TRBV5-1; D ambiguous. Germline loops: CDR1 SGHRS, CDR2 YFSETQ. V was shortened by 3 bases and J by 0 bases, with 12 bases between the two germline ends. This CDR3 is 16 amino acids long. The CDR3 DNA is TGCGCCAGCAGCTCTGACCCCGGAGCAACTAATGAAAAACTGTTTTTT. Its protein product is CASSSDPGATNEKLFF.

As concerns this clone: At one of its ends the junction is not consistent with the germline gene, which may arise from a read error. The J gene is TRBJ2-1, the V gene TRBV7-7; TRBD2 agrees at 7 bases. Germline V CDR1 and CDR2: SSHAT, FNYEAQ (reference sequence). This CDR3 contains 14 residues. CDR3 residues: CASSPPSGYNEQFF. For the CDR3, the DNA is TGTGCTAGCAGCCCGCCTAGCGGCTACAATGAGCAGTTCTTC.

This clone was observed a few times. This rearrangement joins TRBV10-1 to TRBJ2-1; D perhaps matches TRBD1 (7 bases). The V end was cut by 8 bases, the J end by 3 bases, with 14 bases between. CDR1 and CDR2 from the germline V gene are WNHNN and SYGVQD (reference sequence). The CDR3 runs 14 residues. In nucleotides, the CDR3 is TGCGCCAGCGGAGGGGGCGCTGACTACAATGAGCAGTTCTTC. Its protein product is CASGGGADYNEQFF.